One sample yielded the 5 T cell receptor beta chains listed below, sequenced in a study of identical twins. TCRdb re-called the 5' RACE reads with MiXCR, one entry per CDR3 protein. The sample shows about 520,000 distinct CDR3 sequences, 20% to 25% of them seen only once. The same specimen was also included in a second study, on T cells expressing NK-cell markers.

Sequenced material: CD4+ T cells sorted from blood. Receptors were obtained from a woman under 30 in good health.

V usage is TRBV4-3 and J usage is TRBJ1-3; D not certain. V shed 2 bases and J shed 0 bases, with 8 bases lying between them. In germline, CDR1 is LGHNA, CDR2 YSLEER. The CDR3 length is 15 residues. The CDR3 nucleotides are TGCGCCAGCAGCCAAAGGGAGTACTCTGGAAACACCATATATTTT. Its protein product is CASSQREYSGNTIYF.

There are a few counts of this clonotype. The rearrangement links TRBV20-1 to TRBJ1-1; no definite D call. Trimming took off 1 base at V and 0 bases at J, with 6 bases between the two ends. This CDR3 is 13 amino acids long. Germline loops: CDR1 DFQATT, CDR2 SNEGSKA (reference sequence). The DNA for the CDR3 is TGCAGTGCTAGAGTAGACCTGAACACTGAAGCTTTCTTT. This sequence encodes CSARVDLNTEAFF.

The CDR3 bases are TGCAGTGCTAGGGCACTAGCGGACGACTACGAGCAGTACTTC. As protein: CSARALADDYEQYF. The chain couples TRBV20-1 to TRBJ2-7; 8 bases match TRBD2. V shed 3 bases and J 3 bases; nucleotides not matched to a gene: 7. The length of the CDR3 is 14 residues. CDR1 and CDR2 from the germline V gene are DFQATT and SNEGSKA (reference sequence).

J is TRBJ2-3 and V is TRBV7-2, with D unclear. Germline V gene lookup returns CDR1 SGHTA and CDR2 FQGNSA. V was clipped by 4 bases and J by 5 bases, with 7 bases between them. The CDR3 covers 12 residues. The CDR3 coding sequence is TGTGCCAGCAGCTCGACACGAGATACGCAGTATTTT. Translated: CASSSTRDTQYF.

The V and J genes are TRBV6-5 and TRBJ1-1; TRBD1 is a possible D gene (6 bases). Germline V lookup: CDR1 MNHEY, CDR2 SVGAGI. The CDR3 sequence is 14 residues long. With 2 bases removed from V and 1 base from J, the gap between germline ends came to 8 bases. CDR3 amino acids: CASSYGQSNTEAFF. Here the CDR3 DNA reads TGTGCCAGCAGTTACGGACAGTCGAACACTGAAGCTTTCTTT.